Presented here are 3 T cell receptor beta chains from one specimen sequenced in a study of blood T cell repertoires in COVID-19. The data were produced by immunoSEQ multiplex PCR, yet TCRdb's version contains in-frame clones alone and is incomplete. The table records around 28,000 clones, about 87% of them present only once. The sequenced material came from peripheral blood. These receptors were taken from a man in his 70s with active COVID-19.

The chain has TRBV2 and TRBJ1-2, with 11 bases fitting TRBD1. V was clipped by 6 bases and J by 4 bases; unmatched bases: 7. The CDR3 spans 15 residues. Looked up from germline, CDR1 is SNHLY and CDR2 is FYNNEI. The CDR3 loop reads CASRADRGLAYGYTF. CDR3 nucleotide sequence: TGTGCCAGCAGGGCGGACAGGGGGCTTGCCTATGGCTACACCTTC. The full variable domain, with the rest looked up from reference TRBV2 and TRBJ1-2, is EPEVTQTPSHQVTQMGQEVILRCVPISNHLYFYWYRQILGQKVEFLVSFYNNEISEKSEIFDDQFSVERPDGSNFTLKIRSTKLEDSAMYFCASRADRGLAYGYTFGSGTRLTVV.

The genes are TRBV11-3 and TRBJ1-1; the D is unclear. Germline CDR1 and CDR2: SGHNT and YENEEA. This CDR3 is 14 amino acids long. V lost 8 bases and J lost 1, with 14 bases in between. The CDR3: CASSLRAGNTEAFF. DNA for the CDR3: TGTGCCAGCTCCTTAAGGGCGGGGAACACTGAAGCTTTCTTT. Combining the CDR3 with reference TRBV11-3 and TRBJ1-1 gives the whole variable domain EAGVVQSPRYKIIEKKQPVAFWCNPISGHNTLYWYLQNLGQGPELLIRYENEEAVDDSQLPKDRFSAERLKGVDSTLKIQPAELGDSAVYLCASSLRAGNTEAFFGQGTRLTVV.

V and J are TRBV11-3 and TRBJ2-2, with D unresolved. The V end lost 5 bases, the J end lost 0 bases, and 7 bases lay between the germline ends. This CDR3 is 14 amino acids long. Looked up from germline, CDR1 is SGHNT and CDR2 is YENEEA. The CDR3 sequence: CASSPRANTGELFF. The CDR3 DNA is TGTGCCAGCAGCCCCCGGGCGAACACCGGGGAGCTGTTTTTT.